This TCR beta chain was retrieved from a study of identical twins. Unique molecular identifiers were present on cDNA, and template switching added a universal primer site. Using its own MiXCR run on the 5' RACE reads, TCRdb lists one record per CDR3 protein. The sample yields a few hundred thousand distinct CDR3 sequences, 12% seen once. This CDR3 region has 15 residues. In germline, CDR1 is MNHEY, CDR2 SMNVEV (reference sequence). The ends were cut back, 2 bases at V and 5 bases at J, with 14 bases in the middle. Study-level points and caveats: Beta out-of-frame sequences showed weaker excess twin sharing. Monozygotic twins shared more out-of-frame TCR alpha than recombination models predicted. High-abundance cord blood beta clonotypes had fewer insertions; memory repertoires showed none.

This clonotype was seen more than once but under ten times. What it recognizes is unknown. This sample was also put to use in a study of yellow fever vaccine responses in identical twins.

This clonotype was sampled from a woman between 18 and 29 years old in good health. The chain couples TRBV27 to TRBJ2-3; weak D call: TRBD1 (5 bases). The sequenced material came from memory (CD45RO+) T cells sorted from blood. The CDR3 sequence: CASSLRGGPGDTQYF. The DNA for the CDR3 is TGTGCCAGCAGTTTAAGGGGTGGGCCCGGAGATACGCAGTATTTT.